The 31 T cell receptor beta chains below were found in one sample sequenced in a study of blood T cell repertoires in COVID-19. Generated by immunoSEQ multiplex PCR, the TCRdb table keeps only in-frame clones and is missing some. The sample lists about 260,000 clones, 85% to 90% occurring once. The sample consisted of peripheral blood. The receptors were sampled from a middle-aged woman who had recovered from COVID-19.

The chain is built from TRBV4-3 and TRBJ2-3; tentative D call: TRBD2 (6 bases). This CDR3 region has 15 residues. Trimming cost V 0 bases and J 6 bases, with 13 bases left between them. Germline V lookup: CDR1 LGHNA, CDR2 YSLEER. The CDR3 DNA sequence: TGCGCCAGCAGCCAAGATGGGGGGAGATACGATACGCAGTATTTT. The encoded protein is CASSQDGGRYDTQYF.

The genes are TRBV9 and TRBJ1-2; 11 bases match TRBD1. With 4 bases clipped from V and 3 bases from J, the junction kept 14 bases outside the gene matches. CDR3 size: 18 residues. Per germline, CDR1 SGDLS and CDR2 YYNGEE. The CDR3 DNA follows: TGTGCCAGCAGCTCGTACCCCCGGGACAGGGGGTTTCACTATGGCTACACCTTC. Amino acids: CASSSYPRDRGFHYGYTF.

The chain links TRBV19 to TRBJ1-2; D might be TRBD1 (5 bases). The CDR3 length is 14 residues. The V end lost 6 bases, the J end lost 5 bases, and 16 bases lay between the germline ends. Germline assignment: CDR1 LNHDA and CDR2 SQIVND (reference sequence). CDR3 protein: CASRASAGRYGYTF. CDR3 in DNA: TGTGCCAGTAGGGCTTCGGCAGGGAGGTATGGCTACACCTTC.

The chain employs TRBV19 and TRBJ1-1; D remains ambiguous. Germline CDR1 reads LNHDA; CDR2 reads SQIVND (reference sequence). V was clipped by 0 bases and J by 9 bases, with 11 bases between them. This CDR3 has 13 residues. CDR3 DNA: TGTGCCAGTAGTATAGAACCGGCCGGGAAAGCTTTCTTT. Translating gives CASSIEPAGKAFF.

Comments on this clone: Other DNA sequences in this sample translate to the same CDR3. J is TRBJ2-5 and V is TRBV5-1; 9 bases are a match to TRBD1. The CDR3 covers 13 residues. Trimming at V came to 4 bases and at J to 4 bases, leaving 2 bases not matched to a gene. The germline CDR1 and CDR2 sequences are SGHRS and YFSETQ. CDR3 amino acids: CASSQDRGETQYF. CDR3 nucleotide sequence: TGCGCCAGCAGCCAGGACAGGGGAGAGACCCAGTACTTC.

Only a few counts were recorded for this clone. The rearrangement uses TRBV30 and TRBJ1-5; D uncertain. V gave up 1 base and J gave up 3 bases, with 10 bases separating them. Germline lookup yields CDR1 GTSNPN and CDR2 SVGIG (reference sequence). This CDR3 spans 14 amino acids. The CDR3 bases are TGTGCCTGGAGTGGAGGGCAGCTCAATCAGCCCCAGCATTTT. Its translation is CAWSGGQLNQPQHF. Together with reference TRBV30 and TRBJ1-5, the CDR3 gives the full variable domain: SQTIHQWPATLVQPVGSPLSLECTVEGTSNPNLYWYRQAAGRGLQLLFYSVGIGQISSEVPQNLSASRPQDRQFILSSKKLLLSDSGFYLCAWSGGQLNQPQHFGDGTRLSIL.

This clone was counted a single time. The chain combines TRBV2 with TRBJ1-2, with no clear D. CDR3 length equals 13 residues. Germline V gene lookup returns CDR1 SNHLY and CDR2 FYNNEI. Trimming cost V 8 bases and J 4 bases, with 14 bases left between them. In nucleotides, the CDR3 is TGTGCCAGCTTGCCTCGGGAACCCTATGGCTACACCTTC. This translates into CASLPREPYGYTF.

This chain joins TRBV5-6 and TRBJ2-7; 7 bases align to TRBD1. The CDR3 is 16 residues long. CDR1 and CDR2 (germline): SGHDT, YYEEEE. With V trimmed by 1 base and J by 6 bases, 13 bases remained unmatched. This chain's CDR3 is CASSLYPGQRFSEQYF. The CDR3 coding sequence is TGTGCCAGCAGCTTGTATCCGGGACAGCGTTTCTCCGAGCAGTACTTC.

This rearrangement joins TRBV4-2 to TRBJ1-6; 7 bases match TRBD1. V dropped 4 bases and J dropped 7; count of bases not matched to a gene: 4. Looked up from germline, CDR1 is LGHNA and CDR2 is YNFKEQ. This CDR3 is 14 amino acids long. CDR3 DNA sequence: TGTGCCAGCAGCCTGACAGGGACGAATTCACCCCTCCACTTT. Protein sequence: CASSLTGTNSPLHF.

The V call is TRBV7-2, the J call TRBJ2-7; 9 bases map to TRBD2. The CDR3 extends over 13 amino acids. Germline V gene data show CDR1 as SGHTA and CDR2 as FQGNSA. The junction had 4 bases not matched to a gene; V was cut back by 6 bases and J by 4 bases. The CDR3 region has the DNA TGTGCCAGCAGACAGCGGGGGGTTTACGAGCAGTACTTC. Amino acid sequence: CASRQRGVYEQYF.

The chain carries TRBV7-8 and TRBJ1-3; 7 bases line up with TRBD1. This CDR3 is 14 amino acids long. V lost 7 bases, J lost 4 bases, and 7 bases stayed unmatched. Germline loops: CDR1 SGHVS, CDR2 FQNEAQ. The CDR3: CASTQGGDGNTIYF. CDR3 bases: TGTGCCAGCACCCAGGGGGGCGACGGAAACACCATATATTTT.

V and J are TRBV24-1 and TRBJ1-5; weak D call: TRBD1 (5 bases). From germline, CDR1 is KGHDR and CDR2 SFDVKD. The CDR3 is made up of 15 amino acids. Trimming cost V 9 bases and J 2 bases, with 16 bases left between them. The CDR3 sequence is CATPVEGRGNQPQHF. The CDR3 DNA sequence: TGTGCCACCCCCGTGGAGGGGCGCGGCAATCAGCCCCAGCATTTT.

The chain links TRBV12-3 or TRBV12-4 to TRBJ1-1, with D maybe TRBD1 (5 bases). V was trimmed by 8 bases and J by 1 base, leaving 11 bases between them. This CDR3 has 13 amino acids. DNA of the CDR3: TGTGCCAGCTGCTCGGGGGGGAACACTGAAGCTTTCTTT. Protein product: CASCSGGNTEAFF.

This clone showed up just once. The chain joins TRBV5-6 to TRBJ2-5; TRBD1 matches 9 bases. Germline V lookup: CDR1 SGHDT, CDR2 YYEEEE. Germline trimming cut 3 bases from V and 1 base from J; bases unmatched to any gene: 1. CDR3 size: 14 residues. CDR3 amino acids: CASSWDRVQETQYF. The DNA for the CDR3 is TGTGCCAGCAGCTGGGACAGGGTCCAAGAGACCCAGTACTTC.

In its sample, this clone was seen once. V is TRBV28 and J is TRBJ2-7, with D possibly matching TRBD2 (5 bases). CDR3 length equals 13 residues. V gave up 2 bases and J gave up 6 bases, with 11 bases separating them. Per germline, CDR1 MDHEN and CDR2 SYDVKM. This CDR3 reads CASSLMSGVEQYF. DNA for the CDR3: TGTGCCAGCAGTTTAATGTCCGGGGTCGAGCAGTACTTC. Full variable domain (missing parts from reference TRBV28 and TRBJ2-7): DVKVTQSSRYLVKRTGEKVFLECVQDMDHENMFWYRQDPGLGLRLIYFSYDVKMKEKGDIPEGYSVSREKKERFSLILESASTNQTSMYLCASSLMSGVEQYFGPGTRLTVT.

V gene TRBV2 combines with J gene TRBJ1-5; 7 bases line up with TRBD1. Germline trimming cut 7 bases from V and 4 bases from J; bases unmatched to any gene: 4. Germline loops: CDR1 SNHLY, CDR2 FYNNEI. CDR3 size: 13 residues. CDR3 nucleotides: TGTGCCAGCACGGGACAGTCGAATCAGCCCCAGCATTTT. Its translation is CASTGQSNQPQHF. Variable domain in full (rest from reference TRBV2 and TRBJ1-5): EPEVTQTPSHQVTQMGQEVILRCVPISNHLYFYWYRQILGQKVEFLVSFYNNEISEKSEIFDDQFSVERPDGSNFTLKIRSTKLEDSAMYFCASTGQSNQPQHFGDGTRLSIL.

V gene TRBV19 combines with J gene TRBJ1-4; D call uncertain. V dropped 9 bases and J dropped 0 bases, with 8 bases sitting between them. The CDR3 totals 13 residues. Per the germline V gene, CDR1 is LNHDA and CDR2 is SQIVND (reference sequence). CDR3 in amino acids: CASRETTNEKLFF. CDR3 coding DNA: TGTGCCAGCCGGGAAACAACTAATGAAAAACTGTTTTTT.

The sample holds one count of this clone. The V call is TRBV18, the J call TRBJ1-2; 8 bases match TRBD1. The CDR3 has 15 residues. The germline CDR1 and CDR2 sequences are KGHSH and LQKENI. V was clipped by 3 bases and J by 4 bases; unmatched bases: 7. CDR3 nucleotide sequence: TGTGCCAGCTCACCCCGGACAGGGATTCTCTATGGCTACACCTTC. Encoded protein: CASSPRTGILYGYTF.

As DNA, the CDR3 is TGTGCCAGCAGCTCCCCTAGGGGGCGGGAGACCCAGTACTTC. Translating it yields CASSSPRGRETQYF. The chain links TRBV7-2 to TRBJ2-5, with 7 bases matching TRBD1. V was pared by 4 bases and J by 5 bases, with 7 bases of the junction left unmatched. The length of the CDR3 is 14 residues. In germline, CDR1 is SGHTA, CDR2 FQGNSA.

The chain is built from TRBV15 and TRBJ2-7, with TRBD2 matching 8 bases. The CDR3 spans 16 residues. With V trimmed by 0 bases and J by 6 bases, 10 bases remained unmatched. Germline CDR1 reads LNHNV; CDR2 reads YYDKDF (reference sequence). This CDR3 reads CATSRDPGREGIEQYF. The CDR3 nucleotides are TGTGCCACCAGCAGAGATCCCGGGAGGGAAGGTATCGAGCAGTACTTC.

This clone has a single count. This chain joins TRBV10-1 and TRBJ2-3; TRBD2 is a possible D gene (7 bases). Germline assignment: CDR1 WNHNN and CDR2 SYGVQD (reference sequence). The CDR3 is 15 residues long. V was clipped by 2 bases and J by 5 bases, with 14 bases between them. CDR3 residues: CASSETDGGRDTQYF. CDR3 sequence (DNA): TGCGCCAGCAGTGAGACGGACGGGGGGCGAGATACGCAGTATTTT.

The chain combines TRBV7-2 with TRBJ1-2; possible D gene TRBD1, 5 bases. Trimming removed 3 bases from V and 3 bases from J, with 11 bases in between. CDR1 is SGHTA, CDR2 FQGNSA, per germline. The CDR3 is made up of 14 amino acids. CDR3 amino acids: CASSFLQGDYGYTF. CDR3 nucleotide sequence: TGTGCCAGCAGCTTTCTCCAGGGCGACTATGGCTACACCTTC. Variable domain in full (rest from reference TRBV7-2 and TRBJ1-2): GAGVSQSPSNKVTEKGKDVELRCDPISGHTALYWYRQSLGQGLEFLIYFQGNSAPDKSGLPSDRFSAERTGGSVSTLTIQRTQQEDSAVYLCASSFLQGDYGYTFGSGTRLTVV.

V is TRBV30 and J is TRBJ2-3; 14 bases map to TRBD2. This CDR3 is 20 amino acids long. V dropped 1 base and J dropped 0; count of bases not matched to a gene: 12. Germline V gene sequence: CDR1 GTSNPN, CDR2 SVGIG (reference sequence). The CDR3 loop reads CAWSGGLAGEFLSSTDTQYF. The DNA of the CDR3 is TGTGCCTGGAGTGGGGGACTAGCGGGAGAATTCCTTTCTAGCACAGATACGCAGTATTTT.

The chain recombines TRBV5-5 with TRBJ1-5; a possible D gene is TRBD1 (6 bases). V lost 4 bases, J lost 5 bases, and 19 bases lay in between. The CDR3 is made up of 16 amino acids. The germline CDR1 and CDR2 sequences are SGHKS and YYEKEE (reference sequence). CDR3 loop: CASSPGGGGGHQPQHF. CDR3 DNA: TGTGCCAGCAGCCCGGGAGGTGGCGGGGGGCATCAGCCCCAGCATTTT. Combining the CDR3 with reference TRBV5-5 and TRBJ1-5 gives the whole variable domain DAGVTQSPTHLIKTRGQQVTLRCSPISGHKSVSWYQQVLGQGPQFIFQYYEKEERGRGNFPDRFSARQFPNYSSELNVNALLLGDSALYLCASSPGGGGGHQPQHFGDGTRLSIL.

The J gene is TRBJ1-1, the V gene TRBV5-1; 9 positions agree with TRBD1. The CDR3 contains 13 residues. The V segment lost 6 bases and the J segment 6 bases; nucleotides outside the gene matches: 6. Germline CDR1 is SGHRS and CDR2 is YFSETQ. This chain's CDR3 is CASTPGQGPEAFF. CDR3 coding DNA: TGCGCCAGCACGCCGGGACAGGGACCTGAAGCTTTCTTT.

The rearrangement joins TRBV28 to TRBJ2-7, with TRBD1 matching over 7 bases. Germline-derived CDR1 and CDR2 are MDHEN and SYDVKM. CDR3 length equals 15 residues. Trimming cost V 5 bases and J 1 base; bases outside gene matches: 8. The CDR3 loop reads CASSLPGQSSYEQYF. The CDR3 DNA reads TGTGCCAGCAGTCTACCGGGACAGTCTTCCTACGAGCAGTACTTC.

This clone was counted only a few times. The genes are TRBV28 and TRBJ2-7; TRBD1 aligns across 11 bases. The CDR3 is 15 amino acids. Germline lookup yields CDR1 MDHEN and CDR2 SYDVKM. V lost 9 bases and J lost 4; bases outside the gene matches: 11. The CDR3 bases are TGTGCCAGTAACCTAGGGACAGGGGGTGGGTACGAGCAGTACTTC. Amino acid sequence: CASNLGTGGGYEQYF.

The chain employs TRBV5-4 and TRBJ2-3, with 7 bases identical to TRBD2. The CDR3 is 14 residues long. V lost 4 bases, J lost 1 base, and 3 bases stayed unmatched. The germline V gene encodes CDR1 SGHNT and CDR2 YYREEE (reference sequence). The CDR3 loop reads CASSPSGGTDTQYF. The DNA of the CDR3 is TGTGCCAGCAGCCCCAGCGGGGGCACAGATACGCAGTATTTT.

This clone was recorded once. This rearrangement joins TRBV19 to TRBJ1-4; tentatively, D is TRBD1 (6 bases). CDR3 length: 14 amino acids. Trimming took 8 bases from V and 0 from J, leaving 10 bases between them. CDR1 and CDR2 from the germline V gene are LNHDA and SQIVND (reference sequence). CDR3 sequence: CASGRQATNEKLFF. The CDR3 DNA reads as TGTGCCAGTGGAAGACAGGCAACTAATGAAAAACTGTTTTTT.

The CDR3 is CASSSRGGMNTGELFF. The DNA of the CDR3 is TGTGCCAGCAGCTCGCGCGGGGGGATGAACACCGGGGAGCTGTTTTTT. The V gene is TRBV11-2, the J gene TRBJ2-2, with 8 nucleotides matching TRBD2. Losses at the gene ends were 4 bases for V and 1 base for J; bases not matched to a gene: 5. CDR3 length: 16 residues. Germline assignment: CDR1 SGHAT and CDR2 FQNNGV.

The rearrangement links TRBV5-3 to TRBJ2-3; 7 nucleotides match TRBD1. TRBV5-3 is classed as an ORF, of uncertain function. The CDR3 contains 17 residues. V was pared by 2 bases and J by 2 bases, with 11 bases of the junction left unmatched. Written as DNA, the CDR3 is TGTGCCAGAAGCTTACAGGGGCTCAGGCCCTTCACAGATACGCAGTATTTT. It is translated as CARSLQGLRPFTDTQYF.